This TCR beta chain was sequenced in a study of blood T cell repertoires in COVID-19. Study background: T cells, B-cell-depleted T cells, or PBMCs provided the cDNA or gDNA that served as material.

TCRdb's table, derived via immunoSEQ multiplex PCR, lists solely in-frame clones and lacks some. The sample lists approximately 220,000 clones; about 85% were seen once. Specimen: peripheral blood. The source is a man aged 45-65 years who had recovered from COVID-19.

The CDR3 spells CASSFRHRGIISPLHF. In DNA, the CDR3 is TGTGCCAGCAGTTTCCGACACAGGGGCATAATTTCACCCCTCCACTTT. V usage is TRBV27 and J usage is TRBJ1-6, with TRBD1 identical over 7 bases. Per germline, CDR1 MNHEY and CDR2 SMNVEV (reference sequence). Trimming cost V 3 bases and J 9 bases; bases outside gene matches: 11. The CDR3 is made up of 16 amino acids.